This T cell receptor (beta chain) was captured in a study of vaccination effects on CD4 cells after COVID-19. Study background: Each of a few convalescent patients underwent sampling at an early and a late point after vaccination. Sampling occurred a median 72 days post second dose, range 14 to 241.

Clones were read by immunoSEQ multiplex PCR, and TCRdb kept only the in-frame ones, dropping some. The data show 35,000 to 55,000 clones, over 65% seen once. Once cultured for under 11 days, the cells underwent separation to obtain CD4+ T cells. Convalescent patients had PCR-confirmed SARS-CoV-2 infection between March and December 2020. Participants were vaccinated with two doses of either the BNT162b2 or mRNA-1273 vaccine. The CDR3 totals 13 residues. CDR1 and CDR2 from the germline V gene are LNHDA and SQIVND (reference sequence). V shed 8 bases and J shed 5 bases, with 12 bases lying between them. On this clone: What it binds is unknown.

Sequenced material: CD4+ T cells from PBMCs cultured without peptide, taken after COVID-19 vaccination. This chain links TRBV19 with TRBJ2-2, with TRBD1 as a possible D gene (5 bases). The clonotype was recovered from a human donor who had a prior SARS-CoV-2 infection. For the CDR3, the DNA is TGTGCCAGTGTAGACAGATCGACCGGGGAGCTGTTTTTT. Translated: CASVDRSTGELFF.